This T cell receptor (beta chain) was sequenced for a study of blood T cells in healthy people across ages (dated by TCRdb to 2015 to 2017). Regarding the study in general: In model experiments, roughly one uniquely barcoded TCR beta cDNA molecule per two T cells was captured by template switching. The study measured age-related changes in TCR beta repertoire diversity using deep sequencing normalized with unique cDNA molecular identifiers. The donors were split into four age groups: young (average around 17 years), middle-aged (39), aged (approximately 60) and long-lived (roughly 77). To avoid experimental bias, donors of different ages were distributed randomly across sequencing lanes. For two donors (one aged 18 to 30 and one aged 80 or older), the study analyzed two additional independent replicas of 1 million unique cDNA reads from the same blood draw.

Overall results and qualifications from the work: A strong correlation was found between observed TCR beta diversity and the percentage of naive T cells measured by flow cytometry. Compared with the aged group, the long-lived group had more naive CD4+ T cells, fewer expanded clones and increased TCR diversity, suggesting age selection. Estimates of total diversity from one million sequenced T cells were regarded as lower bounds and underestimates. Because the CMV infection status of the donors was unknown, age-related changes in expanded clonotypes may potentially have been confounded. Observed TCR beta diversity per million T cells fell roughly linearly with age, and a significant reduction was already apparent by age around 39. Bulk unsorted PBMC profiling prevented conclusive comparison of naive and antigen-experienced compartments.

The library was made by 5' RACE. The sequencing machine was an Illumina HiSeq 2500. A second PCR of roughly 7 to 12 cycles was run with a J-beta primer mix and a sample-barcoded 5' primer. Each TCR beta cDNA molecule received a unique molecular identifier from a template-switch 5' adaptor carrying 12 random nucleotides. Each sample yielded at least 3 million CDR3-containing paired-end reads. First-strand cDNA was synthesized from all RNA with the Mint cDNA synthesis kit, primed by a TRBC-specific oligonucleotide. Following uracil-DNA glycosylase treatment, a first 18-cycle PCR with universal primers M1SS and BC2_uni_R was performed on all cDNA. Concerning the study's data processing: For normalization, 1 million high-quality reads were randomly selected from each sample, with every read carrying a distinct molecular identifier. Instead of being binned into consensus sequences, reads with shared molecular identifiers were discarded. CDR3 identification, clonotype clustering and error correction used MiTCR with a Q25 quality threshold and the strictest error-elimination algorithm. A nonparametric unseen species model with Euler transformation was used to estimate lower-bound total TCR beta diversity. TCRdb reanalyzed the raw reads on its own, using fastp at Q25 for trimming and MiXCR for clone calling, and kept in-frame beta chains. For every CDR3 protein sequence, its rows merge into one entry that carries the most common genes and DNA. The V and J calls, along with clone size, are taken from TCRdb and not from the paper's own processing. Here the sample has 650,000 to 900,000 distinct CDR3 sequences; approximately 67% occur a single time. The ten largest make up around a quarter of the sample.

Donors were about 36 systemically healthy Caucasian individuals from Russia aged roughly 6 to 95 years. Each donor gave about 11 milliliters of peripheral blood, drawn into EDTA-treated Vacutainer tubes. Ficoll-Paque density-gradient centrifugation was used to isolate PBMCs, with at least 7 million obtained per sample. Trizol reagent was used to extract total RNA from the PBMCs, yielding at least 6 micrograms per sample. For every donor, an aliquot of PBMCs went through flow cytometry to measure the percentages of naive CD45RAhigh/CD27high T cells. In the case of this clonotype: The antigen it recognizes is unknown. Within one base of it there is no much larger clone, and no base qualities were kept.

CDR3 length: 13 amino acids, cysteine to phenylalanine. Solely the CDR3 DNA is kept, with 39 bases framed from the first base. CDR1 MNHEY and CDR2 SVGEGT were looked up in the germline V gene. The TCR comes from a man in his thirties or forties in good health. The sequenced sample was blood. The rearrangement combines TRBV6-2 or TRBV6-3 with TRBJ2-1, with 12 central nucleotides matching TRBD1. The DNA sequence is given as TGTGCACTCGGGACAGGGGGCTGGAATGAGCAGTTCTTC. It translates as CALGTGGWNEQFF.